One sample yielded the 20 T cell receptor beta chains listed below, sequenced in a study of regulatory T cells in long-lasting Graves disease. Time point defined: newly diagnosed GD, antithyroid drugs for less than 3 months. Scientists built the TCR library using RNA that was extracted from PBMCs. Both iRepertoire HTBI primers and Arm-PCR of CDR3 regions were used to build the TCR beta libraries. TCRdb recomputed calls from the multiplex PCR reads with MiXCR, one row per CDR3 protein. The sample holds 510,000 or so distinct CDR3 sequences, 12% seen once. This same sample was also part of a study on T cells in Graves' hyperthyroidism and ophthalmopathy.

Sequencing was performed on peripheral blood mononuclear cells (PBMCs), taken at new diagnosis, from a patient treated with antithyroid drugs. These receptors all stem from a woman aged 25 to 39 with Graves disease.

Many counts were recorded for this clonotype. V usage is TRBV5-4 and J usage is TRBJ1-2, with D possibly matching TRBD1 (6 bases). CDR3 length: 15 residues. CDR1 SGHNT and CDR2 YYREEE come from the germline V gene (reference sequence). The V gene lost 6 bases and the J gene lost 2 bases, with 17 bases spanning the gap. The CDR3 spells CASNFGGGQNYGYTF. CDR3 nucleotide sequence: TGTGCCAGCAACTTCGGAGGAGGACAGAACTATGGCTACACCTTC.

Ten or more counts support this clonotype. V is TRBV2 and J is TRBJ1-2; 9 nucleotides align to TRBD1. The CDR3 has 15 residues. V lost 11 bases, J lost 6 bases, and 16 bases stayed unmatched. CDR1 is SNHLY and CDR2 is FYNNEI in the germline V gene. The CDR3 spells CAAKVTGGTENGYTF. DNA for the CDR3: TGTGCCGCGAAAGTAACAGGGGGCACTGAGAATGGCTACACCTTC. The full variable domain, its missing parts supplied by reference TRBV2 and TRBJ1-2, is EPEVTQTPSHQVTQMGQEVILRCVPISNHLYFYWYRQILGQKVEFLVSFYNNEISEKSEIFDDQFSVERPDGSNFTLKIRSTKLEDSAMYFCAAKVTGGTENGYTFGSGTRLTVV.

This clonotype was counted between two and nine times. The chain has TRBV6-1 and TRBJ2-7; D might be TRBD1 (6 bases). Germline V gene data show CDR1 as MNHNS and CDR2 as SASEGT. V was clipped by 3 bases and J by 2 bases, with 14 bases between them. The CDR3 length is 15 residues. The CDR3 DNA is TGTGCCAGCAGTGAGCCCGGACAGCCTCCCTACGAGCAGTACTTC. It encodes CASSEPGQPPYEQYF.

This clonotype was found many times. V is TRBV6-5 and J is TRBJ1-5; 7 bases line up with TRBD1. The J segment lost 6 bases and the V segment lost 4 bases, leaving 6 bases of the junction unmatched. This CDR3 contains 14 residues. Germline assignment: CDR1 MNHEY and CDR2 SVGAGI. The DNA for the CDR3 is TGTGCCAGCAGTTCACAGGGGAATGCTCAGCCCCAGCATTTT. Residues: CASSSQGNAQPQHF.

This clonotype was observed a few times. This rearrangement joins TRBV5-1 to TRBJ1-4; 7 bases line up with TRBD1. The CDR3 sequence is 15 residues long. V lost 4 bases to trimming and J lost 0 bases; unmatched junction nucleotides: 3. CDR1 SGHRS and CDR2 YFSETQ come from the germline V gene. The CDR3 nucleotides are TGCGCCAGCAGCAGACAGGGCTCAACTAATGAAAAACTGTTTTTT. Its protein is CASSRQGSTNEKLFF. Variable domain in full (rest from reference TRBV5-1 and TRBJ1-4): KAGVTQTPRYLIKTRGQQVTLSCSPISGHRSVSWYQQTPGQGLQFLFEYFSETQRNKGNFPGRFSGRQFSNSRSEMNVSTLELGDSALYLCASSRQGSTNEKLFFGSGTQLSVL.

The chain combines TRBV28 with TRBJ1-2; maybe TRBD1 (6 bases). The germline V gene has CDR1 MDHEN and CDR2 SYDVKM. The CDR3 sequence is 15 residues long. Trimming stripped 5 bases from V and 3 bases from J, with 16 bases between. This CDR3 is CASSPRTENYYGYTF. CDR3 bases: TGTGCCAGCAGTCCTCGGACAGAAAACTACTATGGCTACACCTTC.

This clonotype was detected ten times or more. The rearrangement links TRBV7-9 to TRBJ2-5; 14 bases are shared with TRBD2. With V trimmed by 4 bases and J by 5 bases, 12 bases remained unmatched. The CDR3 sequence is 18 residues long. Germline CDR1 SEHNR, CDR2 FQNEAQ (reference sequence). The CDR3 reads CASSYSGLAGVGWETQYF. Written as DNA, the CDR3 is TGTGCCAGCAGCTATTCGGGACTAGCGGGAGTCGGATGGGAGACCCAGTACTTC.

This clonotype was seen ten or more times. The rearrangement uses TRBV2 and TRBJ2-3; D call uncertain. Germline V gene lookup returns CDR1 SNHLY and CDR2 FYNNEI. V lost 5 bases to trimming and J lost 1 base, with 4 bases between them. The CDR3 is 12 amino acids. The CDR3 protein is CASSRGTDTQYF. Written as DNA, the CDR3 is TGTGCCAGCAGTAGGGGCACAGATACGCAGTATTTT. The full variable domain, with the rest looked up from reference TRBV2 and TRBJ2-3, is EPEVTQTPSHQVTQMGQEVILRCVPISNHLYFYWYRQILGQKVEFLVSFYNNEISEKSEIFDDQFSVERPDGSNFTLKIRSTKLEDSAMYFCASSRGTDTQYFGPGTRLTVL.

This clonotype was picked up many times. This rearrangement joins TRBV19 to TRBJ1-4; perhaps TRBD1 as D (5 bases). This CDR3 is built from 14 residues. Per the germline V gene, CDR1 is LNHDA and CDR2 is SQIVND (reference sequence). Trimming cost V 4 bases and J 6 bases, with 12 bases left between them. CDR3 coding DNA: TGTGCCAGTAGTACCGGGACGAGGGATGAAAAACTGTTTTTT. Translation gives CASSTGTRDEKLFF. Drawing the rest from reference TRBV19 and TRBJ1-4, the complete variable domain is DGGITQSPKYLFRKEGQNVTLSCEQNLNHDAMYWYRQDPGQGLRLIYYSQIVNDFQKGDIAEGYSVSREKKESFPLTVTSAQKNPTAFYLCASSTGTRDEKLFFGSGTQLSVL.

This sequence joins TRBV4-3 and TRBJ2-2, with 13 bases identical to TRBD2. The CDR3 is 17 amino acids. Trimming at V came to 3 bases and at J to 7 bases, leaving 8 bases not matched to a gene. CDR1 LGHNA and CDR2 YSLEER come from the germline V gene. The CDR3 bases are TGCGCCAGCAGCCAGGAACTAGCGGGAGGGCCGGTCGGGGAGCTGTTTTTT. It specifies CASSQELAGGPVGELFF.

This clonotype came up a few times. No conserved phenylalanine or tryptophan is present at the end of the CDR3, so a read error is the likely explanation. The chain employs TRBV30 and TRBJ2-1, with D unresolved. Germline CDR1 and CDR2: GTSNPN and SVGIG (reference sequence). The CDR3 loop spans 12 amino acids. Trimming stripped 0 bases from V and 7 bases from J, with 7 bases between. This CDR3 is CAWSVIVNEQFS. DNA for the CDR3: TGTGCCTGGAGTGTAATCGTAAATGAGCAGTTCTCC.

This clonotype occurred many times. The rearrangement links TRBV11-2 to TRBJ1-5, with no clear D. This CDR3 is built from 13 residues. Germline lookup yields CDR1 SGHAT and CDR2 FQNNGV. The ends were cut back, 2 bases at V and 7 bases at J, with 9 bases in the middle. In DNA, the CDR3 is TGTGCCAGCAGCTTATCGGGCGGCCAGCCCCAGCATTTT. It yields the protein CASSLSGGQPQHF. Using reference TRBV11-2 and TRBJ1-5 for the parts outside the CDR3, the full variable domain is EAGVAQSPRYKIIEKRQSVAFWCNPISGHATLYWYQQILGQGPKLLIQFQNNGVVDDSQLPKDRFSAERLKGVDSTLKIQPAKLEDSAVYLCASSLSGGQPQHFGDGTRLSIL.

The chain joins TRBV19 to TRBJ2-1; 13 nucleotides line up with TRBD2. Germline V lookup: CDR1 LNHDA, CDR2 SQIVND (reference sequence). The CDR3 contains 19 residues. The ends lost 5 bases at V and 0 bases at J; junction bases unmatched: 10. In nucleotides, the CDR3 is TGTGCCAGTAGTCCGAAGGGACTAGCGGGATTAAGCTCCTACAATGAGCAGTTCTTC. It translates to CASSPKGLAGLSSYNEQFF.

This clonotype has ten or more counts. The chain joins TRBV19 to TRBJ1-1; D is perhaps TRBD1 (6 bases). There are 13 residues in the CDR3. With 8 bases removed from V and 6 bases from J, the gap between germline ends came to 16 bases. The V gene's germline CDR1 is LNHDA and CDR2 SQIVND (reference sequence). CDR3 sequence: CASHIGTNSEAFF. CDR3 coding DNA: TGTGCCAGTCATATCGGGACAAATTCTGAAGCTTTCTTT.

The genes are TRBV15 and TRBJ2-2; 7 nucleotides line up with TRBD1. Germline trimming cut 4 bases from V and 4 bases from J; bases unmatched to any gene: 12. Germline-derived CDR1 and CDR2 are LNHNV and YYDKDF (reference sequence). The CDR3 covers 17 residues. In DNA, the CDR3 is TGTGCCACCAGCACGCCAGACAGGGCCAGTTTCACCGGGGAGCTGTTTTTT. This translates into CATSTPDRASFTGELFF.

This clonotype showed up many times. The chain has TRBV7-2 and TRBJ1-5; a weak D match, TRBD1 (5 bases). Trimming took 3 bases from V and 0 from J, leaving 12 bases between them. The CDR3 sequence is 16 residues long. CDR1 is SGHTA, CDR2 FQGNSA, per germline. Here the CDR3 reads CASSFVGGNSNQPQHF. Written as DNA, the CDR3 is TGTGCCAGCAGCTTTGTCGGGGGGAATAGCAATCAGCCCCAGCATTTT.

The gene calls are TRBV11-2 and TRBJ1-1; possible D gene TRBD1, 6 bases. CDR1 SGHAT and CDR2 FQNNGV come from the germline V gene. Trimming shortened V by 5 bases and J by 5 bases, and 21 bases separated the two germline ends. The CDR3 is 16 amino acids. The CDR3 region is CASSQGQTVYLTEAFF. The CDR3 DNA follows: TGTGCCAGCAGCCAAGGACAGACTGTATACTTGACTGAAGCTTTCTTT.

V and J are TRBV5-1 and TRBJ2-3; D perhaps matches TRBD2 (5 bases). V was pared by 0 bases and J by 2 bases, with 13 bases between. Germline V gives CDR1 SGHRS, CDR2 YFSETQ. This CDR3 has 16 residues. The CDR3 spells CASSLEAAGLTDTQYF. The CDR3 bases are TGCGCCAGCAGCTTGGAGGCCGCGGGTCTCACAGATACGCAGTATTTT.

This clonotype was picked up a small number of times. CDR3 protein: CASSQKVPNFSGANVLTF. The CDR3 DNA is TGTGCCAGCAGCCAAAAGGTTCCCAACTTCTCTGGGGCCAACGTCCTGACTTTC. The chain employs TRBV4-2 and TRBJ2-6; D is uncertain. Trimming pared 2 bases from V and 0 bases from J, leaving 14 bases between. Germline CDR1 LGHNA, CDR2 YNFKEQ. The CDR3 runs 18 residues.

This clonotype was observed many times. The chain couples TRBV4-1 to TRBJ2-7; 7 bases are shared with TRBD2. This CDR3 comprises 15 residues. Per germline, CDR1 MGHRA and CDR2 YSYEKL. J lost 0 bases, V lost 3 bases, and 5 bases had no gene match. CDR3 in amino acids: CASSQPGTNSYEQYF. The CDR3 coding sequence is TGCGCCAGCAGCCAGCCCGGGACTAACTCCTACGAGCAGTACTTC.